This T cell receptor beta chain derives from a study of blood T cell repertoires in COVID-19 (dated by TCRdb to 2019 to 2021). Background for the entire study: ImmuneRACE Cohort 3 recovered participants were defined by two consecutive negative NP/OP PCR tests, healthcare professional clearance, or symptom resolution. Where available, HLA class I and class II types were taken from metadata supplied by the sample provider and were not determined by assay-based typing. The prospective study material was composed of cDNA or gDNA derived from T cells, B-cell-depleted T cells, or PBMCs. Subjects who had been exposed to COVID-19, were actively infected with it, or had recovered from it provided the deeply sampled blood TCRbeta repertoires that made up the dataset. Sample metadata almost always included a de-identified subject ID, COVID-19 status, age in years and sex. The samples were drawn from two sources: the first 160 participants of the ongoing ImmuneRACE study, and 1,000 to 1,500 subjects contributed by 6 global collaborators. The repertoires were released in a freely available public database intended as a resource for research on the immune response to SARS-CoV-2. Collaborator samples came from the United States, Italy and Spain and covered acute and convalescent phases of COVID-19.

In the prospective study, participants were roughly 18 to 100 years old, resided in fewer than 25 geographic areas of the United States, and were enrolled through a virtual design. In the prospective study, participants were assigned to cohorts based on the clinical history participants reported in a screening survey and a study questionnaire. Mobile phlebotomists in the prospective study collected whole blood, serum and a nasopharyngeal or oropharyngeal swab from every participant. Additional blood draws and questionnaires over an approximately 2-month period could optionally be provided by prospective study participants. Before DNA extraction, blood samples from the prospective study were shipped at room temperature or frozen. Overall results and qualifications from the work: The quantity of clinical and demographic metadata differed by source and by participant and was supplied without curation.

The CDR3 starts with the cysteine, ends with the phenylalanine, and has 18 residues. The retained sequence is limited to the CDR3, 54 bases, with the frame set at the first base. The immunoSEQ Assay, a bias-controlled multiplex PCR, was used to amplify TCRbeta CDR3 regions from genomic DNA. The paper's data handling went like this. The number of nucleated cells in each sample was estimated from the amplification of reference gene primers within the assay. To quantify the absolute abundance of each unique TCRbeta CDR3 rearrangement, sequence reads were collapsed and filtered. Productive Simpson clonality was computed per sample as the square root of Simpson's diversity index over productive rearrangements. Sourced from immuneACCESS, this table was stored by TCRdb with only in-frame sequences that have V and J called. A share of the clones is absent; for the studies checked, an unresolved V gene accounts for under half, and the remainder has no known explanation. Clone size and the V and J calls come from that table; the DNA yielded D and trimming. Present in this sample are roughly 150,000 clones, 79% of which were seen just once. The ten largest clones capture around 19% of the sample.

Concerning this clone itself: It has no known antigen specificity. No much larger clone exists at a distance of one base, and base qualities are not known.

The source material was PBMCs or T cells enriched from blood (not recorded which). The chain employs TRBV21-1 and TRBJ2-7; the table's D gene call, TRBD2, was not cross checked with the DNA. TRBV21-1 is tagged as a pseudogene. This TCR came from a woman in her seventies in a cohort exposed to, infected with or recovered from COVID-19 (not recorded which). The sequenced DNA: TGTGCCAGCAGCAAATCTAGCGGGAGGGCCCCTAGCTCCTACGAGCAGTACTTC. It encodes CASSKSSGRAPSSYEQYF.